This section outlines one T cell receptor beta chain sequence together with its context. Its specificity is unknown. TCRdb's table, derived via immunoSEQ multiplex PCR, lists solely in-frame clones and lacks some. The repertoire holds approximately 180,000 clones, with 90% as singletons. The sample belongs to a study of T cell responses to AZD1222 COVID-19 vaccine. General study results and limits: The donor cohort was predominantly white British with a female majority, and clonal diversity may have been underestimated.

CDR1 and CDR2 from the germline V gene are MNHEY and SVGEGT. The CDR3 covers 15 residues. The J segment lost 13 bases and the V segment lost 6 bases, leaving 15 bases of the junction unmatched. The gene calls are TRBV6-2 or TRBV6-3 and TRBJ2-2; 9 positions agree with TRBD2. Sequences were derived from peripheral blood, sampled on day 0 of AZD1222 vaccination. This TCR was recovered from an adult in good health. The CDR3 DNA sequence: TGTGCCAGCAGCCAAGAAAGCGGGGGGACTACCTCGCTGTTTTTT. Its protein product is CASSQESGGTTSLFF.